The present T cell receptor beta chain was sequenced within a study of T cell responses to AZD1222 COVID-19 vaccine. This table comes from immunoSEQ multiplex PCR, and its TCRdb copy is limited to in-frame clones, with some not included. The sample consists of about 180,000 clones, almost 90% of them appearing once. About this clone itself: The antigen remains unidentified.

Overall study findings and caveats: After two AZD1222 doses, spike-specific TCR breadth and depth rose versus day 0. Clonal diversity was possibly underestimated; the donors were predominantly white British and more often female. Sampling that yielded the repertoires occurred only after the peak T cell response.

The sequence was obtained from an adult who received the AZD1222 COVID-19 vaccine. Sequencing was performed on peripheral blood, taken 28 days after the second AZD1222 dose.

The CDR3 DNA sequence: TGTGCCAGCAGCTTAATTAATTCACCCCTCCACTTT. This translates into CASSLINSPLHF. The chain has TRBV7-9 and TRBJ1-6; no definite D call. In germline, CDR1 is SEHNR, CDR2 FQNEAQ (reference sequence). The CDR3 is 12 amino acids. Trimming took off 2 bases at V and 6 bases at J, with 2 bases between the two ends.